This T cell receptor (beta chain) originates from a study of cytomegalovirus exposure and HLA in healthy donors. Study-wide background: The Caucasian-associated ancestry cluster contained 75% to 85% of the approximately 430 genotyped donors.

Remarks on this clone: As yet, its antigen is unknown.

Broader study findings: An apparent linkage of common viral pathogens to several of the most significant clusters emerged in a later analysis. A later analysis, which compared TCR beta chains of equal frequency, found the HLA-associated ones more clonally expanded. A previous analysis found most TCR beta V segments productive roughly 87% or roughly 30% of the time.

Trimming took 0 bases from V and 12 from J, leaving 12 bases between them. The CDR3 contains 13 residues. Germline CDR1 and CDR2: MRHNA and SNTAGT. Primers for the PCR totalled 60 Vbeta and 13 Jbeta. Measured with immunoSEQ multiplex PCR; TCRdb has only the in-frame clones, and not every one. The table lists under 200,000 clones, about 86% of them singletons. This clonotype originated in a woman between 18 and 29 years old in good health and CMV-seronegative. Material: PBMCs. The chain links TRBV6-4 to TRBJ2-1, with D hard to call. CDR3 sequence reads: CASSDSNDNRQFF. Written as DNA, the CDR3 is TGTGCCAGCAGTGACTCGAATGACAATCGGCAGTTCTTC.